This T cell receptor beta chain emerged from a study of tumor-infiltrating lymphocytes in localized non-small cell lung cancer. Study background: Resected tumor was paired with non-adjacent uninvolved lung from the same patient. Study findings and constraints: Different pieces of the same tissue went to different assays, confounding technical variation with intratumor heterogeneity.

The assay was immunoSEQ multiplex PCR, and TCRdb's table has in-frame clones only and misses some. The profile covers some 7,100 clones, with around 80% appearing a single time and approximately 15% taken by the ten largest. The CDR3 is 14 amino acids. V dropped 0 bases and J dropped 1 base, with 7 bases sitting between them. Germline V CDR1 and CDR2: SGDLS, YYNGEE. As for this clone: Its matching antigen is unknown.

The specimen was uninvolved lung tissue not adjacent to the tumor. V gene TRBV9 combines with J gene TRBJ1-1; D is undetermined. This receptor was taken from a human donor with non-small cell lung cancer. The CDR3 DNA reads TGTGCCAGCAGCGTAGCGCCACGGAACACTGAAGCTTTCTTT. This encodes CASSVAPRNTEAFF.